The rows below give T cell receptor beta chains drawn from one sample of a study of technical replicates of blood from several donors. Clones were sequenced by immunoSEQ multiplex PCR, and TCRdb holds only the in-frame ones, with some missing. The sample lists 65,000 to 75,000 clones; 75% to 90% were seen once. The specimen sequenced was PBMCs. The source of these receptors is a human donor in good health. Some clones in this sample may be carry-over from other donors' samples. CDR3s include the opening cysteine and the closing phenylalanine or tryptophan. The D gene is left open where the match is weak. Clone sizes are given selectively: once, few, many, or a class where the clone is expanded.

abundance | d_gene | j_gene | v_gene | CDR3aa | CDR3nt
few | - | TRBJ2-7 | TRBV11-1 | CASSLHRDFAYEQYF | TGTGCCAGCAGCTTGCACCGGGACTTCGCCTACGAGCAGTACTTC
- | - | TRBJ2-3 | TRBV7-9 | CASSLGVGADTQYF | TGTGCCAGCAGCTTAGGGGTCGGGGCAGATACGCAGTATTTT
- | - | TRBJ1-5 | TRBV2 | CASSEAAGTNQPQHF | TGTGCCAGCAGTGAAGCAGCAGGTACCAATCAGCCCCAGCATTTT
- | TRBD2 | TRBJ2-1 | TRBV9 | CASSGGLAFDEQFF | TGTGCCAGCAGCGGTGGACTAGCTTTCGATGAGCAGTTCTTC
- | - | TRBJ2-1 | TRBV18 | CASAWAGVSYNEQFF | TGTGCCAGTGCCTGGGCAGGGGTCTCCTACAATGAGCAGTTCTTC
- | TRBD2 | TRBJ2-3 | TRBV5-4 | CASSSRTSGGPSTDTQYF | TGTGCCAGCAGCTCTCGGACTAGCGGGGGTCCTAGCACAGATACGCAGTATTTT
- | TRBD1 | TRBJ2-7 | TRBV18 | CASSPGRDRVEEQYF | TGTGCCAGCTCACCAGGAAGGGACAGGGTGGAAGAGCAGTACTTC
- | - | TRBJ2-7 | TRBV6-5 | CASSYHLAHTHEQYF | TGTGCCAGCAGTTACCACCTAGCCCATACGCACGAGCAGTACTTC
- | TRBD1 | TRBJ2-5 | TRBV6-6 | CASRSRTGSETQYF | TGTGCCAGCAGGTCCCGGACAGGGTCAGAAACCCAGTACTTC
- | TRBD2 | TRBJ2-5 | TRBV7-2 | CASSLDPGGVGTQYF | TGTGCCAGCAGCTTAGATCCCGGGGGGGTGGGGACCCAGTACTTC
- | TRBD1 | TRBJ2-5 | TRBV11-2 | CASSSTGGGETQYF | TGTGCCAGCAGCTCGACAGGGGGGGGAGAGACCCAGTACTTC
- | TRBD2 | TRBJ2-7 | TRBV7-2 | CASSNGGVTGGEQYF | TGTGCCAGCAGCAACGGGGGGGTGACAGGTGGGGAGCAGTACTTC
- | - | TRBJ2-3 | TRBV20-1 | CSAPRGDTQYF | TGCAGTGCGCCCCGAGGAGATACGCAGTATTTT
- | - | TRBJ1-6 | TRBV6-5 | CASSKGGNSPLHF | TGTGCCAGCTCGAAGGGCGGGAATTCACCCCTCCACTTT
once | - | TRBJ1-5 | TRBV7-8 | CASSLDGSEYSNQPQHF | TGTGCCAGCAGCTTAGACGGTTCCGAGTATAGCAATCAGCCCCAGCATTTT
- | - | TRBJ1-2 | TRBV30 | CAWGGLNYGYTF | TGTGCCTGGGGCGGGCTCAACTATGGCTACACCTTC
- | TRBD1 | TRBJ1-4 | TRBV5-6 | CASSLAGQGKPNEKLFF | TGTGCCAGCAGCTTGGCCGGACAGGGGAAGCCTAATGAAAAACTGTTTTTT
- | - | TRBJ1-1 | TRBV4-1 | CASSRQVDTEAFF | TGCGCCAGCAGCCGACAGGTGGATACTGAAGCTTTCTTT
- | TRBD1 | TRBJ1-4 | TRBV2 | CASRKGDRGEKLFF | TGTGCCAGCAGGAAGGGGGACAGGGGAGAAAAACTGTTTTTT
- | - | TRBJ2-3 | TRBV6-4 | CASSDEAASWDTQYF | TGTGCCAGCAGTGACGAGGCGGCTAGCTGGGATACGCAGTATTTT